The rows below give T cell receptor beta chains drawn from one sample of a study of OX40 agonist ivuxolimab in advanced cancers. Produced via immunoSEQ multiplex PCR; TCRdb's table is partial and in-frame only. The sample includes approximately 77,000 clones, over 75% of them seen just once. Sequenced material: CD4+ or CD8+ T cells sorted from blood, taken in a trial of the OX40 agonist ivuxolimab. The origin of the receptors is an adult with an advanced solid tumor such as melanoma, head and neck, liver or kidney cancer. The conserved cysteine and the conserved F or W are not part of the CDR3 here.

V | CDR3
TRBV7-2 | ASSGQGGSGYT
TRBV2 | ASRLAGGPGELF
TRBV7-2 | ASSWTGASTDTQY
TRBV7-6 | ASSYRTAGTYEQY
TRBV6-1 | ASSADDRGQYGYT
TRBV11-2 | ASSLFPLAASTDTQY
TRBV29-1 | SARGGWGMNTEAF
TRBV4-3 | ASSQDLRGNTIY
TRBV11-3 | ASSPTGYEQY
TRBV7-2 | ASRRRTVLNTGELF
TRBV7-3 | ASSPSGWVSSDEQY
TRBV28 | ASSLSGQGNQPQH
TRBV5-1 | ASSLGPREQY
TRBV5-8 | ASSYPGRLNTEAF
TRBV5-4 | ASSFKNLNTGELF
TRBV4-1 | ASSQVLAGTEAF
TRBV2 | ASRGQAVYNEQF
TRBV7-9 | ASSQQTGRTEAF
TRBV19 | ASRIGKGRPNQPQH
TRBV5-4 | ASTRERGLDEQF
TRBV7-8 | ASSLRTDNSPLH
TRBV20-1 | SAPLQEKLF
TRBV29-1 | SAGQGWGMNTEAF
TRBV9 | ASSPEGLASSTDTQY
TRBV7-3 | ASSSNRGTRELF
TRBV2 | ASSPSGRLNEQY
TRBV7-9 | ASSFVDRNYGYT
TRBV5-6 | ASSLRPDQPQH
TRBV5-1 | ASSLDPGSSPEAF
TRBV7-9 | ASSLDQNTEAF
TRBV19 | ASSRGKGNYGYT
TRBV4-2 | ASSQDLLAEGGNEQF
TRBV19 | ASSIPGTETQY
TRBV19 | ASSIEGWQGERQPQH
TRBV21-1 | ASSPPVGTQY
TRBV21-1 | ASSKDGGRQIEQF
TRBV2 | ASSPSRGYGYT
TRBV5-1 | ASSIGTEGNQPQH
TRBV2 | ASSRQGYQETQY
TRBV7-2 | ASSLGGWQGARNEQF
TRBV19 | ASSIGDNSPLH
TRBV18 | ASAPGGGRDNQPQH
TRBV5-4 | ASSQDRDRGTGELF
TRBV6-7 | ASNKGQLNTEAF
TRBV18 | ASSTIQGPEQY
TRBV30 | AWKSTDTQY
TRBV18 | ASSPGTANYGYT
TRBV7-8 | ASSRRGGSYEQY
TRBV18 | ASRPPGRTGELF
TRBV29-1 | SVLGSGASTDTQY
TRBV13 | ASSTRNSPLH
TRBV5-6 | ASSWVTGGASGANVLT
TRBV15 | ATSTWTSRSYNEQF
TRBV4-1 | ASSQEQGDYGYT
TRBV6-5 | ASSYSDRGTYEQY